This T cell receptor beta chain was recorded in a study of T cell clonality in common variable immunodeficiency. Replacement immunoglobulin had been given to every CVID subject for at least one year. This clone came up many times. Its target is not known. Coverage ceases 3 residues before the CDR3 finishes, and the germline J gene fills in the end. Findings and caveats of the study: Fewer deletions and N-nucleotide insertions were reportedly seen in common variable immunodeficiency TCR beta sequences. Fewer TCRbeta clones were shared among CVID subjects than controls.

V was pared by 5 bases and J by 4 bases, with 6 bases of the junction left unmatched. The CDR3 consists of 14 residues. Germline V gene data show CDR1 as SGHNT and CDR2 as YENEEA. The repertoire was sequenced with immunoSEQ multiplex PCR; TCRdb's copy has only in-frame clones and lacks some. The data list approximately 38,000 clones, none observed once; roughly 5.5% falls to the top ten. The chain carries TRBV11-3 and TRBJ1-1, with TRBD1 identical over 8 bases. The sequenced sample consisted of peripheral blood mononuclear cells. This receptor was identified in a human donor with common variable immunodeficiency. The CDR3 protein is CASSRGQGSTEAFF. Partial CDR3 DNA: TGTGCCAGCAGCCGAGGACAGGGTAGCACTGAA. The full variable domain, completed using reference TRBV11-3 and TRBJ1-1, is EAGVVQSPRYKIIEKKQPVAFWCNPISGHNTLYWYLQNLGQGPELLIRYENEEAVDDSQLPKDRFSAERLKGVDSTLKIQPAELGDSAVYLCASSRGQGSTEAFFGQGTRLTVV.